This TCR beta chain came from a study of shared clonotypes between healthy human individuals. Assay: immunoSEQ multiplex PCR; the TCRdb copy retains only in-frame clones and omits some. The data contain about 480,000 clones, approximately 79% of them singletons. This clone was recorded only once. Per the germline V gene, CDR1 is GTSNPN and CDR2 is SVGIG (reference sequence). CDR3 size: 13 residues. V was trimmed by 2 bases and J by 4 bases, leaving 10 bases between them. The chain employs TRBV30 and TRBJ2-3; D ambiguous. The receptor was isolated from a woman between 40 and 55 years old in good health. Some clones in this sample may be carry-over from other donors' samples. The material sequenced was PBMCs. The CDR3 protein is CAWSLGLADTQYF. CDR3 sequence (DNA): TGTGCCTGGAGTCTGGGCCTCGCAGATACGCAGTATTTT.